This TCR beta chain was documented in a study of blood T cell repertoires in COVID-19. Study in general: Samples came from the United States, Italy and Spain, spanning acute and convalescent COVID-19. The cDNA or gDNA used as material had been derived from T cells, B-cell-depleted T cells, or PBMCs.

Per the authors' pipeline: The authors estimated nucleated cell counts from reference gene primer amplification. The protocol was immunoSEQ multiplex PCR, while the TCRdb copy is restricted to in-frame clones and leaves out a portion. V and J calls and clone size are those listed in that table; D and trimming were worked out from the DNA. Counted here are 120,000 to 150,000 clones, around three quarters occurring once; the ten biggest clones make up around a sixth. This clone came up a few times. The germline gives CDR1 SGHTA, CDR2 FQGNSA. The V end lost 2 bases, the J end lost 4 bases, and 15 bases lay between the germline ends. The CDR3 totals 16 residues.

This receptor was obtained from a man in his fifties or sixties with acute or convalescent COVID-19. The chain is built from TRBV7-2 and TRBJ2-1; weak D call: TRBD2 (6 bases). The sequencing sample was made of peripheral blood. CDR3 sequence reads: CASSLTPGLLYNEQFF. The CDR3 DNA reads as TGTGCCAGCAGCTTAACCCCCGGACTACTTTACAATGAGCAGTTCTTC.